A selection of T cell receptor beta chains follows, all from one sample in a study of T cell changes during pregnancy in multiple sclerosis. Assay: immunoSEQ multiplex PCR; the TCRdb copy retains only in-frame clones and omits some. The table records some 29,000 clones, nearly 90% of them present only once. This material consisted of CD8+ T cells from peripheral blood mononuclear cells, taken in the third trimester of pregnancy. Source of these receptors: a female donor with multiple sclerosis, enrolled in a pregnancy study. The CDR3 runs from the conserved cysteine through the conserved F or W. Each record gives: D gene, clone size, V gene, J gene, CDR3 protein, CDR3 DNA. A D gene is named only where the DNA matches it firmly. The size of a clone is reported for some rows only, either as once, few or many, or as a class for expanded clones.

>.|.|TRBV29-1|TRBJ2-2
CSVSRGGVTGELFF
TGCAGCGTTTCAAGGGGGGGAGTCACCGGGGAGCTGTTTTTT
>TRBD1|.|TRBV7-8|TRBJ2-5
CASSSNRGKETQYF
TGTGCCAGCAGCTCAAACAGGGGAAAAGAGACCCAGTACTTC
>TRBD1|once|TRBV27|TRBJ2-7
CASSLSEGASSYEQYF
TGTGCCAGCAGTTTATCAGAGGGGGCCAGCTCCTACGAGCAGTACTTC
>.|.|TRBV20-1|TRBJ1-2
CSARERSYHF
TGCAGTGCTAGAGAGAGAAGCTATCACTTC
>TRBD2|.|TRBV7-3|TRBJ2-1
CATSTSGGSNEQFF
TGTGCCACGTCAACTAGCGGGGGTTCCAATGAGCAGTTCTTC
>TRBD1|.|TRBV9|TRBJ1-1
CASRDPQGEATEAFF
TGTGCCAGCAGGGACCCACAGGGGGAGGCTACTGAAGCTTTCTTT
>.|.|TRBV6-5|TRBJ1-1
CASSYALGNTEAFF
TGTGCCAGCAGTTACGCGCTCGGGAACACTGAAGCTTTCTTT
>TRBD2|.|TRBV5-6|TRBJ2-2
CASSLAGLWDSINTGELFF
TGTGCCAGCAGCTTAGCGGGACTCTGGGATAGTATAAACACCGGGGAGCTGTTTTTT
>.|.|TRBV10-3|TRBJ1-1
CAISEPTRGGWGNTEAFF
TGTGCCATCAGTGAGCCGACTCGCGGGGGATGGGGAAACACTGAAGCTTTCTTT
>TRBD1|.|TRBV5-6|TRBJ2-7
CASSLVQGVHEQYF
TGTGCCAGCAGCTTGGTACAGGGGGTTCACGAGCAGTACTTC
>.|.|TRBV7-8|TRBJ2-2
CASSLEVLGAGELFF
TGTGCCAGCAGCTTAGAGGTGCTAGGGGCCGGGGAGCTGTTTTTT
>.|.|TRBV11-3|TRBJ2-1
CASSLEPAEHYNEQFF
TGTGCCAGCAGCTTAGAACCAGCGGAGCACTACAATGAGCAGTTCTTC
>.|.|TRBV27|TRBJ1-4
CASSDRDSNEKLFF
TGTGCCAGCAGTGACCGGGACTCTAATGAAAAACTGTTTTTT
>TRBD2|.|TRBV13|TRBJ2-2
CASSAGLAGASNTGELFF
TGTGCCAGCAGCGCGGGACTAGCGGGGGCCTCGAACACCGGGGAGCTGTTTTTT
>.|.|TRBV27|TRBJ2-2
CASSLYLANTGELFF
TGTGCCAGCAGTTTATATCTAGCGAACACCGGGGAGCTGTTTTTT
>.|once|TRBV6-1|TRBJ1-6
CASSEASLALHF
TGTGCCAGCAGTGAAGCCTCTCTCGCCCTCCACTTT
>.|.|TRBV29-1|TRBJ2-1
CSVATGQAHDEQFF
TGCAGCGTCGCTACTGGACAAGCCCACGATGAGCAGTTCTTC
>.|.|TRBV11-2|TRBJ2-5
CASSLIQETQYF
TGTGCCAGCAGCTTAATACAAGAGACCCAGTACTTC
>.|.|TRBV4-1|TRBJ1-4
CASSQDTGLDEKLFF
TGCGCCAGCAGCCAAGATACAGGGCTAGATGAAAAACTGTTTTTT
>TRBD2|.|TRBV11-2|TRBJ2-3
CASSRGLAASTDTQYF
TGTGCCAGCAGCAGGGGACTAGCAGCTAGCACAGATACGCAGTATTTT
>.|.|TRBV5-1|TRBJ2-7
CASSSVPPWQQASRDEQYF
TGCGCCAGCAGCTCAGTCCCCCCCTGGCAGCAGGCATCGAGGGACGAGCAGTACTTC
>TRBD1|medium-sized|TRBV5-4|TRBJ2-7
CASSFRDRTVYEQYF
TGTGCCAGCAGCTTCCGGGACAGAACTGTCTACGAGCAGTACTTC
>TRBD1|.|TRBV2|TRBJ1-6
CASRMGQGNNSPLHF
TGTGCCAGCAGGATGGGACAGGGAAATAATTCACCCCTCCACTTT